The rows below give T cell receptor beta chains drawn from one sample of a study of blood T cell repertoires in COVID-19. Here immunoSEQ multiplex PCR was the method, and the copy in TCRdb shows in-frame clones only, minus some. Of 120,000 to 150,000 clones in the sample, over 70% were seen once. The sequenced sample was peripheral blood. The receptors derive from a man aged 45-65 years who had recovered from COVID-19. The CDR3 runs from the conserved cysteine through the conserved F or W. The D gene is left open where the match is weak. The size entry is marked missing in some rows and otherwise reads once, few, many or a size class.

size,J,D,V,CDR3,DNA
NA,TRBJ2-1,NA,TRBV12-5,CASGLSLGQQFF,TGTGCTAGTGGTTTGTCACTGGGGCAGCAGTTCTTC
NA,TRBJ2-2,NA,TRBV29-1,CSVILREYTGELFF,TGCAGCGTTATTCTCAGGGAATACACCGGGGAGCTGTTTTTT
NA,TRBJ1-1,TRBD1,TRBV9,CASSRTGTMNTEAFF,TGTGCCAGCAGCCGGACAGGAACCATGAACACTGAAGCTTTCTTT
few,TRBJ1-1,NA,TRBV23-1,CASSQSIRESGTEAFF,TGCGCCAGCAGTCAATCGATCCGGGAAAGTGGCACTGAAGCTTTCTTT
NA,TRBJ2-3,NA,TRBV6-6,CASSYSGTNTDTQYF,TGTGCCAGCAGTTACTCCGGGACAAACACAGATACGCAGTATTTT
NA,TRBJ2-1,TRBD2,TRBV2,CASGSVGDYLNEQFF,TGTGCCAGCGGTTCGGTCGGGGACTACCTCAATGAGCAGTTCTTC
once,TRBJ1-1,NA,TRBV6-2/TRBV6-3,CASSAGTPSEAFF,TGTGCCAGCAGCGCGGGGACTCCTTCTGAAGCTTTCTTT
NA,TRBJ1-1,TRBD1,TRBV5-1,CASSTQGEGEAFF,TGCGCCAGCAGCACCCAGGGGGAAGGTGAAGCTTTCTTT
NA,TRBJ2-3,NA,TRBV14,CASSQGPRPDTQYF,TGTGCCAGCAGCCAAGGTCCCAGGCCAGATACGCAGTATTTT
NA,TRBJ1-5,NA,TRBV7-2,CASSLGDQPQHF,TGTGCCAGCAGCTTAGGAGATCAGCCCCAGCATTTT
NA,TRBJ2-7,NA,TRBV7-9,CASSFTGNEQYF,TGTGCCAGCAGCTTCACAGGGAACGAGCAGTACTTC
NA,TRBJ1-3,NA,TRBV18,CASSPGGDSGNTIYF,TGTGCCAGCTCACCAGGGGGGGACTCTGGAAACACCATATATTTT
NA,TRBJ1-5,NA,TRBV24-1,CATSEGGRVDQPQHF,TGTGCCACCAGTGAGGGGGGGCGGGTTGATCAGCCCCAGCATTTT
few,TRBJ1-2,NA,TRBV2,CASTLSMSGYGYTF,TGTGCCAGCACTCTGTCCATGAGTGGCTATGGCTACACCTTC
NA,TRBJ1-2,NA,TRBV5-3,CARKESDRPPNYYGYTF,TGTGCCAGAAAGGAAAGTGACAGGCCCCCAAACTACTATGGCTACACCTTC
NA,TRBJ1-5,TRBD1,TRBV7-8,CASSSGQPRNNQPQHF,TGTGCCAGCAGCTCGGGACAGCCCCGGAACAATCAGCCCCAGCATTTT
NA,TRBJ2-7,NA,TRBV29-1,CSVAGHGSYEQYF,TGCAGCGTTGCCGGACATGGATCCTACGAGCAGTACTTC
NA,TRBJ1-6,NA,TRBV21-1,CASSKERGADNSPLHF,TGTGCCAGCAGCAAAGAGCGGGGGGCGGATAATTCACCCCTCCACTTT
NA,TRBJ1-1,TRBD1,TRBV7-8,CASSAEGANLNTEAFF,TGTGCCAGCAGCGCGGAGGGGGCGAACCTGAACACTGAAGCTTTCTTT
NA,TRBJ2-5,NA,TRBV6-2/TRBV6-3,CASSYSGLLQETQYF,TGTGCCAGCAGTTACTCGGGACTGCTCCAAGAGACCCAGTACTTC
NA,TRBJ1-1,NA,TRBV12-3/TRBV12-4,CASREGENTEAFF,TGTGCCAGCAGGGAAGGGGAGAACACTGAAGCTTTCTTT
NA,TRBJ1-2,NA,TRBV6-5,CATQLPGGNYGYTF,TGTGCCACCCAGTTACCGGGCGGGAACTATGGCTACACCTTC
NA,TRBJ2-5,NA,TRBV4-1,CASSQDRETQYF,TGCGCCAGCAGCCAAGATCGTGAGACCCAGTACTTC
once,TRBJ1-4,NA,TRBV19,CASSPLQGSGEKLFF,TGTGCCAGTAGTCCGCTGCAGGGGTCGGGTGAAAAACTGTTTTTT
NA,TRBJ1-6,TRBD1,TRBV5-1,CASSLGQGGNSPLHF,TGCGCCAGCAGCTTGGGACAGGGAGGTAATTCACCCCTCCACTTT
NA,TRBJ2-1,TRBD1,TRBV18,CASSPSIPGQGANEQFF,TGTGCCAGCTCACCATCAATTCCGGGACAGGGGGCAAATGAGCAGTTCTTC
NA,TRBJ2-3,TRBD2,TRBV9,CASSVGSSGESTDTQYF,TGTGCCAGCAGCGTAGGGTCTAGCGGGGAAAGCACAGATACGCAGTATTTT
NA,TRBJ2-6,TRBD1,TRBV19,CASSFGTGLPSGANVLTF,TGTGCCAGTAGTTTTGGGACAGGATTACCCTCTGGGGCCAACGTCCTGACTTTC
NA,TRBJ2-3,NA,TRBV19,CASSLSRGDTQYF,TGTGCCAGTAGTCTAAGCAGGGGAGATACGCAGTATTTT
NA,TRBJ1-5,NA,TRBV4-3,CASSQERDYSNQPQHF,TGCGCCAGCAGCCAAGAACGGGACTATAGCAATCAGCCCCAGCATTTT
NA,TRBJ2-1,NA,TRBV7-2,CASSLTRVVSYNEQFF,TGTGCCAGCAGCTTAACCAGGGTAGTGTCCTACAATGAGCAGTTCTTC
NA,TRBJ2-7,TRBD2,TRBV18,CASSPGLAGVEQYF,TGTGCCAGCTCACCGGGACTAGCGGGGGTCGAGCAGTACTTC
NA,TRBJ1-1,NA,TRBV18,CASSETEYTEAFF,TGTGCCAGCTCAGAGACGGAGTACACTGAAGCTTTCTTT
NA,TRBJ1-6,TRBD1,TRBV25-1,CASSDEGTGFSPLHF,TGTGCCAGCAGTGACGAAGGGACAGGGTTTTCACCCCTCCACTTT
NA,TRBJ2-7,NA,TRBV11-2,CASSLTAGDEQYF,TGTGCCAGCAGCTTAACGGCAGGGGACGAGCAGTACTTC
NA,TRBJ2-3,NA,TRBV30,CAWSGPARGLRDTQYF,TGTGCCTGGAGTGGCCCCGCGCGGGGGCTACGGGATACGCAGTATTTT
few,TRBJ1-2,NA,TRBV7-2,CASNSGTNYGYTF,TGTGCCAGCAACTCCGGGACAAACTATGGCTACACCTTC
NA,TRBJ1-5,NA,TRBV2,CASSPGLHSNQPQHF,TGTGCCAGCAGTCCGGGACTACATAGCAATCAGCCCCAGCATTTT
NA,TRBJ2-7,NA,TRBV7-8,CASSPLYEQYF,TGTGCCAGCAGCCCCTTATACGAGCAGTACTTC
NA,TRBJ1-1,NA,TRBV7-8,CASSLAQGNTEAFF,TGTGCCAGCAGCTTAGCCCAGGGGAACACTGAAGCTTTCTTT
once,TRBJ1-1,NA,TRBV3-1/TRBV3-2,CASSLRSSAEAFF,TGTGCCAGCAGTCTCCGGTCCTCCGCTGAAGCTTTCTTT
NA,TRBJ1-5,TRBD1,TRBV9,CASSPGTGNSNQPQHF,TGTGCCAGCAGCCCCGGGACAGGGAATAGCAATCAGCCCCAGCATTTT
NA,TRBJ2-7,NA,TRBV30,CAWSNPGFFHF,TGTGCCTGGAGTAACCCGGGATTCTTCCACTTC
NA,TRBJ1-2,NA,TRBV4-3,CASSPNSRGVGYTF,TGCGCCAGCAGCCCGAACAGTCGGGGGGTTGGCTACACCTTC
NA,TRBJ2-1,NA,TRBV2,CASSEQGTYNEQFF,TGTGCCAGCAGTGAGCAGGGGACCTACAATGAGCAGTTCTTC
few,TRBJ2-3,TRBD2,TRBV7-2,CASSSSGGASGTQYF,TGTGCCAGCAGTTCTAGCGGGGGGGCTTCGGGTACGCAGTATTTT
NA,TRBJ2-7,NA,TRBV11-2,CASSQTAYEQYF,TGTGCCAGCAGCCAGACAGCCTACGAGCAGTACTTC
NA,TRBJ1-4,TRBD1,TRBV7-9,CASRDRASEKLFF,TGTGCCAGCCGGGACAGGGCTTCGGAAAAACTGTTTTTT
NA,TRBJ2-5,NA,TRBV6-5,CASSYSTGLETQYF,TGTGCCAGCAGTTACTCTACAGGTCTGGAGACCCAGTACTTC
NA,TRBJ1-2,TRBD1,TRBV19,CATTGQGDYGYTF,TGTGCCACCACGGGACAGGGGGACTATGGCTACACCTTC
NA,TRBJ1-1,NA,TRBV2,CASSGQMNTEAFF,TGTGCCAGCAGCGGACAAATGAACACTGAAGCTTTCTTT
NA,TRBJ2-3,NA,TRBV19,CASSILLSTDTQYF,TGTGCCAGTAGTATCTTGTTAAGCACAGATACGCAGTATTTT
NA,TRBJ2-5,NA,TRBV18,CASSPRRVETQYF,TGTGCCAGCTCACCACGGCGGGTGGAGACCCAGTACTTC
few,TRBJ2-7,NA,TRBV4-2,CASSQDSQSPSEKYF,TGTGCCAGCAGCCAAGACTCTCAATCCCCATCCGAGAAGTACTTC
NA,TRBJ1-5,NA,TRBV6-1,CASSEVRSNQPQHF,TGTGCCAGCAGTGAAGTCAGAAGCAATCAGCCCCAGCATTTT
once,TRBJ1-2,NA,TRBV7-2,CASSLMSLGTGGYTF,TGTGCCAGCAGCTTAATGTCCTTGGGAACGGGGGGCTACACCTTC
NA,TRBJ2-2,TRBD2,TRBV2,CASRGAGANTGELFF,TGTGCCAGCAGAGGAGCGGGGGCGAACACCGGGGAGCTGTTTTTT
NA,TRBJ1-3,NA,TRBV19,CASKLSAGIWAGNTIYF,TGTGCCAGTAAACTATCGGCAGGGATATGGGCTGGAAACACCATATATTTT
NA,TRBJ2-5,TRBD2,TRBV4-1,CASSQDTSRASGDQNF,TGCGCCAGCAGCCAAGATACTTCCCGTGCTAGCGGGGACCAGAACTTC
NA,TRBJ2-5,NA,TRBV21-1,CASSKVAGAKQETQYF,TGTGCCAGCAGCAAAGTGGCAGGGGCCAAGCAAGAGACCCAGTACTTC